This TCR beta chain derives from a study of blood T cell repertoires in COVID-19 (dated by TCRdb to 2020 to 2021). For the wider study: For ImmuneRACE Cohort 3, a participant was defined as recovered based on two consecutive negative NP/OP PCR tests, clearance by a healthcare professional, or resolution of symptoms. Samples from collaborators originated in the United States, Italy and Spain and spanned both the acute and convalescent phases of COVID-19. The material from the prospective study consisted of cDNA or gDNA derived from T cells, B-cell-depleted T cells, or PBMCs. Subjects who had been exposed to COVID-19, were actively infected with it, or had recovered from it provided the deeply sampled blood TCRbeta repertoires that made up the dataset. The repertoires were released in a freely available public database meant as a resource for research on the immune response to SARS-CoV-2. Samples were obtained from the ongoing ImmuneRACE study (first 160 participants) and from over a thousand subjects provided by 6 global collaborators. A de-identified subject ID, COVID-19 status, age in years and sex were almost always included in the sample metadata. Where available, HLA class I and class II types were obtained from metadata supplied by the sample provider rather than from assay-based typing.

The CDR3 has 13 amino acids, counting the end cysteine and phenylalanine. Left in the record is the CDR3 DNA by itself, 39 bases read in frame from the first base. The germline V gene encodes CDR1 LGHDT and CDR2 YNNKEL (reference sequence). V sheds 2 bases and J sheds 0 bases, leaving 5 bases between their ends. The immunoSEQ Assay, a bias-controlled multiplex PCR, was used to amplify TCRbeta CDR3 regions from genomic DNA. On the authors' methods: Within the assay, amplification of reference gene primers was used to estimate how many nucleated cells each sample contained. To quantify the absolute abundance of each unique TCRbeta CDR3 rearrangement, sequence reads were collapsed and filtered. For each sample, productive Simpson clonality was calculated as the square root of Simpson's diversity index over productive rearrangements. Drawn from immuneACCESS, this table holds only the in-frame rearrangements with V and J called that TCRdb kept. Clones are partly lost; checked studies trace under half to an unresolved V gene and leave the rest unexplained. V and J calls and clone size come straight from that table; D and trimming were deduced from the DNA. In all, the sample holds hundreds of thousands of clones, and approximately 90% of those were seen once. The ten biggest clones cover approximately 2% of the sample.

Beyond this particular receptor, the publication reports: The amount of clinical and demographic metadata varied by source and participant and was provided uncurated.

Turning to this clone: The specificity of this receptor is unknown. The input lacks base qualities; no much larger clone sits a single base away.

Participants in the prospective study were aged roughly 18 to 100 years, lived in some 24 United States geographic areas, and enrolled through a virtual design. In the prospective study, cohorts were assigned on the basis of participant-reported clinical history obtained from a screening survey and a study questionnaire. In the prospective study, mobile phlebotomists collected whole blood, serum and a nasopharyngeal or oropharyngeal swab from each participant. Participants in the prospective study had the option to provide additional blood draws and questionnaires over a 2-month period. Before DNA extraction, prospective study blood samples were shipped either frozen or at room temperature.

Here the chain combines TRBV3-1 (or the pseudogene TRBV3-2) and TRBJ2-7, with the D segment identity uncertain. This TCR came from a woman aged 55-70 years in a cohort exposed to, infected with or recovered from COVID-19 (not recorded which). The sequenced sample consisted of PBMCs or T cells enriched from blood (not recorded which). In nucleotide form, the sequence is TGTGCCAGCAGCCAAACAAGCTCCTACGAGCAGTACTTC. Translated, this is CASSQTSSYEQYF.